Listed below are T cell receptor beta chains from one sample, sequenced in a study of cytomegalovirus exposure and HLA in healthy donors. Measured with immunoSEQ multiplex PCR; TCRdb has only the in-frame clones, and not every one. The sample has under 200,000 clones, around 68% seen once; the top ten hold around 3.2%. The specimen was PBMCs. The source is a man aged 35 to 55 in good health and CMV-seronegative. CDR3s include the opening cysteine and the closing phenylalanine or tryptophan. The D gene is left open where the match is weak. Size values are once, few and many counts, or a class for expanded clones, and some rows have none.

v_gene	d_gene	j_gene	abundance	CDR3nt	CDR3aa
TRBV5-1	.	TRBJ1-3	.	TGCGCCAGCAGCTTGGACAGGGTGGCTGGAAACACCATATATTTT	CASSLDRVAGNTIYF
TRBV12-5	.	TRBJ1-1	once	TGTGCTAGTGGGCCCACAGGCACTGAAGCTTTCTTT	CASGPTGTEAFF
TRBV19	.	TRBJ1-1	few	TGTGCCAGTAGTATCTCAGTGAACACTGAAGCTTTCTTT	CASSISVNTEAFF
TRBV5-4	TRBD2	TRBJ2-7	.	TGTGCCAGCAGCCCGGGGGGAGCGGGGGGCTCCTACGAGCAGTACTTC	CASSPGGAGGSYEQYF
TRBV4-1	.	TRBJ1-1	.	TGCGCCAGCAGCCGTACACTGAACACTGAAGCTTTCTTT	CASSRTLNTEAFF
TRBV29-1	TRBD1	TRBJ2-1	.	TGCAGCGCTCGGGGAGTGCAGGGGGCCCCCAACAATGAGCAGTTCTTC	CSARGVQGAPNNEQFF
TRBV25-1	TRBD2	TRBJ2-1	few	TGTGCCAGCAGTGATTGGTCGGGGGGGGCAGATGAGCAGTTCTTC	CASSDWSGGADEQFF
TRBV9	TRBD1	TRBJ2-2	.	TGTGCCAGCAGCGCCATGACAGGGTCCACCGGGGAGCTGTTTTTT	CASSAMTGSTGELFF
TRBV4-2	TRBD2	TRBJ2-5	.	TGTGCCAGCAGCCCTAGCGGGGGGGTCCCAGAGACCCAGTACTTC	CASSPSGGVPETQYF
TRBV5-1	.	TRBJ2-1	.	TGCGCCAGCAGCTTGGTCCCGGACAGCGGATACAATGAGCAGTTCTTC	CASSLVPDSGYNEQFF
TRBV7-9	.	TRBJ1-2	few	TGTGCCAGCAGCTGGCAGGGTGACTATGGCTACACCTTC	CASSWQGDYGYTF
TRBV5-8	TRBD1	TRBJ2-7	.	TGTGCCAGCAGACCAATGACAGGGGTTTATCACTACGAGCAGTACTTC	CASRPMTGVYHYEQYF
TRBV9	TRBD1	TRBJ1-3	.	TGTGCCAGCAGCAACTCAGGGGGTACTGGAAACACCATATATTTT	CASSNSGGTGNTIYF
TRBV5-1	.	TRBJ1-3	.	TGCGCCAGCAGCTTGGCCGGACAGTCAGGAAACACCATATATTTT	CASSLAGQSGNTIYF
TRBV19	TRBD1	TRBJ2-7	.	TGTGCCAGTAGTAGAGCGACAGGGGTCTACGAGCAGTACTTC	CASSRATGVYEQYF
TRBV7-6	.	TRBJ2-1	once	TGTGCCAGCAGCTTAGCGCTGGTCGGCGGCACCTACAATGAGCAGTTCTTC	CASSLALVGGTYNEQFF
TRBV7-8	.	TRBJ2-3	.	TGTGCCAGCAGCTTAGCGGGAGTTCAAGATACGCAGTATTTT	CASSLAGVQDTQYF
TRBV29-1	TRBD1	TRBJ2-3	.	TGCAGCGTAATAGGGGGCGCAGAGGGAGAGATAGATACGCAGTATTTT	CSVIGGAEGEIDTQYF
TRBV10-3	.	TRBJ1-5	.	TGTGCCATCAGTGATCCCGTGGCAGGGGATCAGCCCCAGCATTTT	CAISDPVAGDQPQHF
TRBV30	.	TRBJ2-5	.	TGTGCCTGGAGTGTAGGCGGGGAAGAGACCCAGTACTTC	CAWSVGGEETQYF
TRBV18	TRBD1	TRBJ1-5	.	TGTGCCAGCTCACTACAGGGGGCGGATCAGCCCCAGCATTTT	CASSLQGADQPQHF
TRBV27	TRBD2	TRBJ2-2	.	TGTGCCAGCAGGCCACTAGCGGGAGTTTCCGGGGAGCTGTTTTTT	CASRPLAGVSGELFF
TRBV4-1	TRBD2	TRBJ2-3	.	TGCGCCAGCAGCCCCGGGAGCGGGAGAACAGATACGCAGTATTTT	CASSPGSGRTDTQYF
TRBV7-9	.	TRBJ1-2	.	TGTTCCAGCAGCTTATTGGGCGGGACGCGGGGCTACACCTTC	CSSSLLGGTRGYTF
TRBV5-1	.	TRBJ2-7	.	TGCGCCAGCGGTCCAGGGGCGTACGAGCAGTACTTC	CASGPGAYEQYF
TRBV28	TRBD1	TRBJ1-2	.	TGTGCCAGCAGTTTCCCGCGGACAGGGTACTATGGCTACACCTTC	CASSFPRTGYYGYTF
TRBV14	TRBD1	TRBJ1-1	.	TGTGCCAGCAGCCAGCCCGGGACAGGGGGCTGGACTGAAGCTTTCTTT	CASSQPGTGGWTEAFF
TRBV7-9	.	TRBJ2-5	once	TGTTCCAGCAGCTTAGCGTCACAGGACGGGACCCAGTACTTC	CSSSLASQDGTQYF
TRBV11-2	TRBD1	TRBJ1-1	few	TGTGCCAGCAGCTTGAGGGGGACAGTGAACACTGAAGCTTTCTTT	CASSLRGTVNTEAFF
TRBV7-2	.	TRBJ2-1	.	TGTGCCAGCAGCTTAATGAGTTCCGGTGTCAACAATGAGCAGTTCTTC	CASSLMSSGVNNEQFF
TRBV10-3	TRBD1	TRBJ1-1	few	TGTGCCATCAGTGGGAGGGGACAGATGAACACTGAAGCTTTCTTT	CAISGRGQMNTEAFF
TRBV7-3	.	TRBJ2-5	.	TGTGCCAGCAGCCCCGGGAACCAAGAGACCCAGTACTTC	CASSPGNQETQYF
TRBV7-9	.	TRBJ1-5	.	TGTGCCAGCAGCCCCGGGGGGGATCAGCCCCAGCATTTT	CASSPGGDQPQHF
TRBV5-4	.	TRBJ2-2	.	TGTGCCAGCAGCCCGACCGGGACACAGAACACCGGGGAGCTGTTTTTT	CASSPTGTQNTGELFF
TRBV27	TRBD1	TRBJ2-3	few	TGTGCCAGCAGACGAGGGGGCGGAGATACGCAGTATTTT	CASRRGGGDTQYF
TRBV28	TRBD1	TRBJ1-4	.	TGTGCCAGCAGTTATGGGACAGCTAATGAAAAACTGTTTTTT	CASSYGTANEKLFF
TRBV11-1	TRBD1	TRBJ1-1	.	TGTGCCAGCAGCTTCGGACAGGGGGTGAACACTGAAGCTTTCTTT	CASSFGQGVNTEAFF
TRBV21-1	.	TRBJ2-7	few	TGTGCCAGCAACTTACTAGCGGACTACGAGCAGTACTTC	CASNLLADYEQYF
TRBV19	TRBD2	TRBJ2-3	.	TGTGCCAGTAGTATAGATAGCGGGAGTCGCCCAGATACGCAGTATTTT	CASSIDSGSRPDTQYF